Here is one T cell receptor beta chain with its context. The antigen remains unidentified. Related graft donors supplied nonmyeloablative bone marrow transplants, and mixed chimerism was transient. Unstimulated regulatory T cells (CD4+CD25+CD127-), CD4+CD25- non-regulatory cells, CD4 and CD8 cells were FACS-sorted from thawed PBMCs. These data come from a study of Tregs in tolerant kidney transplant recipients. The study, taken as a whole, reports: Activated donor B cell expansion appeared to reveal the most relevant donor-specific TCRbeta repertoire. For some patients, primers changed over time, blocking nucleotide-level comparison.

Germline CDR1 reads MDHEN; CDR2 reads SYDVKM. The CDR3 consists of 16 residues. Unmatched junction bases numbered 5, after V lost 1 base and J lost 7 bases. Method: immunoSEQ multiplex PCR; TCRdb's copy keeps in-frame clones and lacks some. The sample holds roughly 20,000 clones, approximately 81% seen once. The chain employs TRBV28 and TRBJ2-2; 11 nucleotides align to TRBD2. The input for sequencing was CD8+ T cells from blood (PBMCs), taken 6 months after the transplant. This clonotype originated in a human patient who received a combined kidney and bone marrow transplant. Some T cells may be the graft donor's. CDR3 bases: TGTGCCAGCAGTTTATTAGCGGGAGGGCCGATCGGGGAGCTGTTTTTT. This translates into CASSLLAGGPIGELFF.